Reported below is one T cell receptor (beta chain). This specimen belongs to a study of T cells expressing NK-cell markers. UMI-tagged 5'RACE template switching yielded the TCR beta cDNA. TCRdb re-called the 5' RACE reads; one entry per CDR3 protein, DNA not given. This listing includes hundreds of thousands of distinct CDR3 sequences. The TCR sequence derives from a woman between 18 and 69 years old in good health. The source material was blood T cells: a sorted CD56 or NKG2C T cell subset, CD4+ or CD8+ T cells, or bulk PBMC T cells (not recorded which).

The CDR3 sequence is CASRANRGEAFF. This rearrangement joins TRBV3-1 to TRBJ1-1; TCRdb's assignment of TRBD1 cannot be checked, as there is no DNA. Germline V lookup: CDR1 LGHDT, CDR2 YNNKEL (reference sequence). The CDR3 spans 12 residues.